The clone carrying this T cell receptor (beta chain) has just a few counts. Beta-chain TCR CDR3 regions were amplified from RNA transcripts. HTBI primers served in a first-round RT-PCR, which a second-round multiplex PCR followed. TCRdb redid the calling of the multiplex PCR reads with MiXCR, one entry per CDR3 protein. Among 200,000 to 300,000 distinct CDR3 sequences, 45% were seen once, and the ten largest hold approximately 51%. This sample was taken from a study of Graves' ophthalmopathy and Graves' hyperthyroidism. The germline CDR1 and CDR2 sequences are SGHTA and FQGNSA. The CDR3 contains 15 residues. V shed 4 bases and J shed 3 bases, with 13 bases lying between them.

The V gene is TRBV7-2, the J gene TRBJ1-3; possible D gene TRBD1, 6 bases. Sequencing used peripheral blood. This TCR was sampled from an adult man with Graves' ophthalmopathy. The CDR3 nucleotides are TGTGCCAGCAGCTCACAGGGAGGAGGTGGAAACACCATATATTTT. Protein sequence: CASSSQGGGGNTIYF. The full variable domain, its missing parts supplied by reference TRBV7-2 and TRBJ1-3, is GAGVSQSPSNKVTEKGKDVELRCDPISGHTALYWYRQSLGQGLEFLIYFQGNSAPDKSGLPSDRFSAERTGGSVSTLTIQRTQQEDSAVYLCASSSQGGGGNTIYFGEGSWLTVV.